Listed here is a single T cell receptor (beta chain). The antigen is undetermined. In germline, CDR1 is LNHDA, CDR2 SQIVND (reference sequence). With 1 base removed from V and 1 base from J, the gap between germline ends came to 8 bases. The CDR3 is made up of 15 amino acids. This entry belongs to a study of Ad26.COV2.S vaccination and SARS-CoV-2 variants. Study results and limitations: Placebo and vaccine recipients had non-spike TCR breadth that was similar.

The sample's treatment: around 19 received Ad26.COV2.S at low or high dose, single or two shots; about 5 received placebo; per-sample allocation not given. The samples were gathered on day 63 after the first injection of vaccine or placebo. Sequencing used immunoSEQ multiplex PCR; TCRdb keeps in-frame clones, though not all of them. Altogether hundreds of thousands of clones are present, 80% to 95% being singletons, with the ten largest covering 12%. This clonotype was sampled from a person between 18 and 59 years old who received the Ad26.COV2.S COVID-19 vaccine or a placebo. Here the sequenced sample was peripheral blood, taken in a trial of Ad26.COV2.S vaccine versus placebo. The rearrangement uses TRBV19 and TRBJ1-5; possibly TRBD1 for D (5 bases). The CDR3 DNA sequence: TGTGCCAGTAGTATAGGGGGGAGAAGCAATCAGCCCCAGCATTTT. This codes for CASSIGGRSNQPQHF.